Presented here are 9 T cell receptor beta chains from one specimen sequenced in a study of T cell repertoires in cytomegalovirus infection. TCRdb analysed the reads with MiXCR anew, one entry per CDR3 protein. The sample records 150,000 or so distinct CDR3 sequences, 15% to 20% being singletons. Sequences were obtained from CD8+ T cells from PBMCs. These receptor sequences come from a human donor in good health (CMV status not recorded). Some clones in this sample may be carry-over from other donors' samples.

This clonotype was recorded many times. The gene calls are TRBV7-3 and TRBJ2-5; the D call may be TRBD1 or TRBD2 (6 bases each). Germline V gene sequence: CDR1 SGHTA, CDR2 FQGTGA. Trimming removed 2 bases at V and 2 bases at J, with 12 bases between. The CDR3 consists of 15 residues. DNA of the CDR3: TGTGCCAGCAGCTTAGGAGGGGGTTCACAAGAGACCCAGTACTTC. Translating it yields CASSLGGGSQETQYF.

This clonotype was counted a few times. CDR3 loop: CASRTRDRGREQYF. The CDR3 region has the DNA TGTGCCAGCAGGACCCGGGACAGGGGGCGGGAGCAGTACTTC. This chain links TRBV6-2 or TRBV6-3 with TRBJ2-7; the match to TRBD1 covers 12 bases. CDR1 and CDR2 from the germline V gene are MNHEY and SVGEGT. The CDR3 runs 14 residues. J was trimmed by 7 bases and V by 6 bases; bases with no gene match: 7.

The genes are TRBV6-2 or TRBV6-3 and TRBJ2-6, with unresolved D. Germline assignment: CDR1 MNHEY and CDR2 SVGEGT. Trimming removed 0 bases at V and 0 bases at J, with 6 bases between. The CDR3 contains 16 residues. In DNA form, the CDR3 reads TGTGCCAGCAGTTACTCGAGAGACTCTGGGGCCAACGTCCTGACTTTC. Its protein is CASSYSRDSGANVLTF.

The chain is built from TRBV19 and TRBJ2-2; unclear D gene. This CDR3 is 13 amino acids long. V lost 2 bases and J lost 3, with 4 bases in between. Germline CDR1 reads LNHDA; CDR2 reads SQIVND (reference sequence). CDR3 in amino acids: CASSITDTGELFF. For the CDR3, the DNA is TGTGCCAGTAGTATAACGGACACCGGGGAGCTGTTTTTT.

This clonotype turned up a few times. The rearrangement uses TRBV5-6 and TRBJ2-7, with 8 positions matching TRBD2. With 2 bases clipped from V and 2 bases from J, the junction kept 6 bases outside the gene matches. This CDR3 has 15 residues. Germline values: CDR1 SGHDT, CDR2 YYEEEE. The CDR3: CASSLDGRGTYEQYF. In nucleotides, the CDR3 is TGTGCCAGCAGCTTAGACGGGAGGGGTACCTACGAGCAGTACTTC.

The rearrangement links TRBV2 to TRBJ2-7, with D possibly TRBD1 on 5 matching bases. The CDR3 consists of 14 residues. The germline V gene has CDR1 SNHLY and CDR2 FYNNEI. V dropped 1 base and J dropped 3 bases, with 10 bases sitting between them. The CDR3 DNA reads TGTGCCAGCAGTGAAGGGCAGGGCATCTACGAGCAGTACTTC. Residues: CASSEGQGIYEQYF.

V gene TRBV27 combines with J gene TRBJ2-3; 7 bases map to TRBD2. With 2 bases clipped from V and 5 bases from J, the junction kept 10 bases outside the gene matches. The CDR3 has 16 residues. Per the germline V gene, CDR1 is MNHEY and CDR2 is SMNVEV (reference sequence). The CDR3 loop is CASSLRPAGWGDTQYF. The CDR3 DNA is TGTGCCAGCAGTTTAAGGCCAGCGGGGTGGGGAGATACGCAGTATTTT.

The sample holds a few counts of this clonotype. The gene calls are TRBV6-2 or TRBV6-3 and TRBJ2-1; D perhaps matches TRBD2 (5 bases). This CDR3 has 15 amino acids. CDR1 and CDR2 from the germline V gene are MNHEY and SVGEGT. Trimming left V 6 bases short and J 7 bases short, with 19 bases between. DNA for the CDR3: TGTGCCAGCAGCGCCTACCGGGGTATAATGAATGAGCAGTTCTTC. It is translated as CASSAYRGIMNEQFF.

This clonotype has ten or more counts. The chain couples TRBV7-3 to TRBJ2-1, with 11 bases aligning to TRBD2. With 4 bases clipped from V and 7 bases from J, the junction kept 6 bases outside the gene matches. Germline V gene data show CDR1 as SGHTA and CDR2 as FQGTGA. This CDR3 has 15 amino acids. This CDR3 is CASSYGLAGPNEQFF. In DNA form, the CDR3 reads TGTGCCAGCAGCTACGGACTAGCGGGTCCAAATGAGCAGTTCTTC.